The TCR beta chain described here comes from a study of T cells after yellow fever vaccination. Study context: Where fractions had low cell numbers, libraries were prepared from them with the SMART-Seq v4 Ultra Low Input RNA kit. Overall study findings and caveats: FACS-sorted repertoires could harbor abundant contaminating bulk-population clonotypes.

In germline, CDR1 is SSHAT, CDR2 FNYEAQ (reference sequence). CDR3 length: 16 residues. Trimming took 6 bases from V and 7 from J; bases not matched to a gene: 14. This clonotype was recorded a few times. As yet, its antigen is unknown. TCRdb fed the 5' RACE reads into MiXCR, producing one record per CDR3 protein. The data hold some 350,000 distinct CDR3 sequences, with 8.7% observed a single time. The TCR originated in a man younger than 35 who received the YFV17D yellow fever vaccine. Sequenced material: PBMCs, taken on the day of the first yellow fever vaccination. V gene TRBV7-7 combines with J gene TRBJ2-1, with 8 positions matching TRBD1. CDR3 protein: CASSLNAGTGANEQFF. CDR3 DNA sequence: TGTGCCAGCAGTCTTAATGCCGGGACAGGAGCTAATGAGCAGTTCTTC.